This T cell receptor (beta chain) was identified during a study of OX40 agonist ivuxolimab in advanced cancers. Study as a whole: Six ivuxolimab dose levels, 0.01 to 10 mg/kg, were given intravenously every 2 weeks.

With regard to this clone: The antigen remains unidentified.

The CDR3 extends over 13 amino acids. The V end was cut by 2 bases, the J end by 1 base, with 5 bases between. Germline-derived CDR1 and CDR2 are MNHNY and SVGAGI (reference sequence). Libraries were prepared by immunoSEQ multiplex PCR; TCRdb keeps only in-frame clonotypes and omits some of them. The repertoire holds 75,000 to 90,000 clones, with roughly nine tenths as singletons. Study-wide results and limits: Mean expanded clone counts were higher in CD8+ than CD4+ T cells. Partial responders dosed at 0.1-3.0 mg/kg displayed clonal expansion ranking among the lowest.

The source of this sequence is an adult with an advanced solid tumor such as melanoma, head and neck, liver or kidney cancer. This specimen was CD4+ or CD8+ T cells sorted from blood, taken in a trial of the OX40 agonist ivuxolimab. The genes are TRBV6-6 and TRBJ1-1; no clear D. DNA of the CDR3: TGTGCCAGCAGTTACCTGGGGAACACTGAAGCTTTCTTT. Amino acid sequence: CASSYLGNTEAFF.